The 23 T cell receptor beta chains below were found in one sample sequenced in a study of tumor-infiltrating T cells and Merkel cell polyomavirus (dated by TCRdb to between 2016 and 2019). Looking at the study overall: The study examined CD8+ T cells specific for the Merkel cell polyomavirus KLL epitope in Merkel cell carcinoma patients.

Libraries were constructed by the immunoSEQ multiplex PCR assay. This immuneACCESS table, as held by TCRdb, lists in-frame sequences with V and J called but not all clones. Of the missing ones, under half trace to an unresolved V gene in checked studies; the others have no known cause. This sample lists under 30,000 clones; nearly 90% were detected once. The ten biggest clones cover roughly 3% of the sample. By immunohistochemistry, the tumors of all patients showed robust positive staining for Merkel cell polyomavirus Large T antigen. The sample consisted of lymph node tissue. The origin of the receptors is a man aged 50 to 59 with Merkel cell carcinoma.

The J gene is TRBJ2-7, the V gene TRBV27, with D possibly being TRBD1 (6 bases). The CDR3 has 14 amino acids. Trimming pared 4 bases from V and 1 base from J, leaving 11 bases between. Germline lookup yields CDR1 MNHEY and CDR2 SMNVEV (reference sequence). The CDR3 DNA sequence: TGTGCCAGCAGTTCTCATAGGGGGTCCTACGAGCAGTACTTC. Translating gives CASSSHRGSYEQYF.

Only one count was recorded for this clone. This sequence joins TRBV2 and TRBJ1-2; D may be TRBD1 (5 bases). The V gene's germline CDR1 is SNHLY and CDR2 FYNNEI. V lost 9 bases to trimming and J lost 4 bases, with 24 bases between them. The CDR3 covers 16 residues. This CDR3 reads CARGGGGASTGYGYTF. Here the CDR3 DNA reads TGTGCCAGGGGGGGAGGTGGGGCTTCAACGGGCTATGGCTACACCTTC.

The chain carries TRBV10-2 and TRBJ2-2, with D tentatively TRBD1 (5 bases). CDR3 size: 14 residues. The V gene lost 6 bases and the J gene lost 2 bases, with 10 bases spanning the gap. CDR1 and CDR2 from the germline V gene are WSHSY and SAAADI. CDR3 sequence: CASSRTPNTGELFF. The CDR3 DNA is TGCGCCAGCAGCCGGACACCTAACACCGGGGAGCTGTTTTTT.

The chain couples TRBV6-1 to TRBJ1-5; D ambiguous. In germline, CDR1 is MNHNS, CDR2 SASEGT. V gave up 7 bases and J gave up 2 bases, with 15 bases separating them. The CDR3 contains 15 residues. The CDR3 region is CASNPQAFGNQPQHF. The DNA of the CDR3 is TGTGCCAGCAACCCTCAGGCCTTTGGCAATCAGCCCCAGCATTTT.

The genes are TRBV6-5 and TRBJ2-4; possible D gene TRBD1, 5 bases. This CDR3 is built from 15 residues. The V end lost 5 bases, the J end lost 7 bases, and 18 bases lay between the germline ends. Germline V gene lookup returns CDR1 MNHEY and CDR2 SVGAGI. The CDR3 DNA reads TGTGCCAGCAGTCCCAGGGTTCTGGCCACGAACATTCAGTACTTC. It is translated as CASSPRVLATNIQYF.

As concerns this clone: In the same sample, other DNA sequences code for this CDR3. CDR3 bases: TGCGCCAGCAGCGGGCAGGGTAACTATGGCTACACCTTC. This sequence encodes CASSGQGNYGYTF. The chain links TRBV5-1 to TRBJ1-2, with D possibly being TRBD1 (5 bases). Trimming cost V 4 bases and J 1 base, with 8 bases left between them. Per the germline V gene, CDR1 is SGHRS and CDR2 is YFSETQ. The CDR3 covers 13 residues.

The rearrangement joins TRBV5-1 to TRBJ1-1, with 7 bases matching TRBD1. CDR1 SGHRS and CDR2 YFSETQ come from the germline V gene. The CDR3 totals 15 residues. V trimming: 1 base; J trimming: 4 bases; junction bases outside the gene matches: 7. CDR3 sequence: CASSLMNRGGTEAFF. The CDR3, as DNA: TGCGCCAGCAGCTTGATGAACAGGGGTGGCACTGAAGCTTTCTTT.

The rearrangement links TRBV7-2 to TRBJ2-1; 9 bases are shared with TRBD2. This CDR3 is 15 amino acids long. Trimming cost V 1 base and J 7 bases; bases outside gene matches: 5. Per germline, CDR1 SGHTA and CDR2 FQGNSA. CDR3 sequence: CASSLGASGENEQFF. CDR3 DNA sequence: TGTGCCAGCAGCTTAGGGGCTAGCGGGGAGAATGAGCAGTTCTTC.

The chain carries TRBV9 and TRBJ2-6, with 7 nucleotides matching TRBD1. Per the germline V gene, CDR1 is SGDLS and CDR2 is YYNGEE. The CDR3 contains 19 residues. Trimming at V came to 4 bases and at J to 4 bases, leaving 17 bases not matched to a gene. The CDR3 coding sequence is TGTGCCAGCAGCCCCACAGGGGTGCCACGCCAGTGGGGGGCCAACGTCCTGACTTTC. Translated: CASSPTGVPRQWGANVLTF.

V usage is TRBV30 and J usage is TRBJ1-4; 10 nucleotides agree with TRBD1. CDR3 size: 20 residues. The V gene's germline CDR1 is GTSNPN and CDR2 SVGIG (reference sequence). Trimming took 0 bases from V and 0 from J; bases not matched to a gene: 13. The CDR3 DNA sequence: TGTGCCTGGAGTGTAAATCGAGGACAGGGGGACAGGGCAACTAATGAAAAACTGTTTTTT. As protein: CAWSVNRGQGDRATNEKLFF.

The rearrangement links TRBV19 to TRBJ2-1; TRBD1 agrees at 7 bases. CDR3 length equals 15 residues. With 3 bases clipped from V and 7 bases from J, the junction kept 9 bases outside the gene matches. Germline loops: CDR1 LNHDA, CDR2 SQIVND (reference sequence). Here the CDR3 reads CASSMSQGVRNEQFF. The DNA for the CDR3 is TGTGCCAGTAGTATGAGCCAGGGGGTAAGGAATGAGCAGTTCTTC.

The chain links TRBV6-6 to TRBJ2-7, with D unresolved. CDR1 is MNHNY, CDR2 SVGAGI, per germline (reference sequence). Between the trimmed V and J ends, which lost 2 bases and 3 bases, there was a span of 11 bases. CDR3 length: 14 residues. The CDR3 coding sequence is TGTGCCAGCAGTTACGACTGGATCGTCTACGAGCAGTACTTC. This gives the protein CASSYDWIVYEQYF.

The CDR3 loop is CASSPLAGGPYEQYF. CDR3 bases: TGTGCCAGCAGCCCCCTAGCGGGAGGGCCCTACGAGCAGTACTTC. The chain employs TRBV7-9 and TRBJ2-7, with TRBD2 matching 12 bases. V was clipped by 5 bases and J by 2 bases; unmatched bases: 4. Germline V gene data show CDR1 as SEHNR and CDR2 as FQNEAQ (reference sequence). The CDR3 is 15 amino acids.

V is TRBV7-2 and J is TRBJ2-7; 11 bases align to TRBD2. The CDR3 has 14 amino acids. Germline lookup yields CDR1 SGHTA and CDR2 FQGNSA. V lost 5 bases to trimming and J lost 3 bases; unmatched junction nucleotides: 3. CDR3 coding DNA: TGTGCCAGCAGCAGGCTAGCGGGGGGCTACGAGCAGTACTTC. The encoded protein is CASSRLAGGYEQYF.

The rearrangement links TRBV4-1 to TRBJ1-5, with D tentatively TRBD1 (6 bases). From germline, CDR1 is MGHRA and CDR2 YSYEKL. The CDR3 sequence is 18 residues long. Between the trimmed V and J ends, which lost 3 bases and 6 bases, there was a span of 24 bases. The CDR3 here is CASSHGPTRRGGSQPQHF. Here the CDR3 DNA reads TGCGCCAGCAGCCATGGTCCCACGCGACGAGGGGGATCTCAGCCCCAGCATTTT.

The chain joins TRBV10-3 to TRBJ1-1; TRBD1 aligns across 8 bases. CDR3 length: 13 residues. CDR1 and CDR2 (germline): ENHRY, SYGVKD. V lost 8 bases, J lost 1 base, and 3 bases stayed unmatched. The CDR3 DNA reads TGTGCCATCCTCGGGACAGGGAACACTGAAGCTTTCTTT. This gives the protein CAILGTGNTEAFF.

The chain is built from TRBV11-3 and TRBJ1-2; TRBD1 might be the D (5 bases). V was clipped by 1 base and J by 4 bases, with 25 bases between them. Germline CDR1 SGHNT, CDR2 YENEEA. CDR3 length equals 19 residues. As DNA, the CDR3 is TGTGCCAGCAGCTTAGGTCTTGGGGGGACTTTCAGGGTCCCCTATGGCTACACCTTC. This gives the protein CASSLGLGGTFRVPYGYTF.

CDR3 in amino acids: CASSLRRLAGHTDTQYF. The CDR3 coding sequence is TGTGCCAGCAGCTTACGCCGACTAGCGGGGCACACAGATACGCAGTATTTT. The gene calls are TRBV7-8 and TRBJ2-3; 11 bases map to TRBD2. The CDR3 has 17 amino acids. Germline trimming cut 2 bases from V and 2 bases from J; bases unmatched to any gene: 6. Per germline, CDR1 SGHVS and CDR2 FQNEAQ.

CDR3 in DNA: TGTGCCAGCTCACCATCGAACGGGGTTAGCACAGATACGCAGTATTTT. Its protein is CASSPSNGVSTDTQYF. This sequence joins TRBV18 and TRBJ2-3, with D perhaps TRBD2 (5 bases). Germline loops: CDR1 KGHSH, CDR2 LQKENI. With 2 bases removed from V and 0 bases from J, the gap between germline ends came to 12 bases. The CDR3 spans 16 residues.

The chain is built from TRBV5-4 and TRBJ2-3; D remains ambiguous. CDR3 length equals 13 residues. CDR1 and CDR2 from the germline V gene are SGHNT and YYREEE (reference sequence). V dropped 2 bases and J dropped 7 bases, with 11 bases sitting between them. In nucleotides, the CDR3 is TGTGCCAGCAGCTTCGGAGAGGTAAATACGCAGTATTTT. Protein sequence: CASSFGEVNTQYF. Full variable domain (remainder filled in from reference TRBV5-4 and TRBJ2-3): ETGVTQSPTHLIKTRGQQVTLRCSSQSGHNTVSWYQQALGQGPQFIFQYYREEENGRGNFPPRFSGLQFPNYSSELNVNALELDDSALYLCASSFGEVNTQYFGPGTRLTVL.

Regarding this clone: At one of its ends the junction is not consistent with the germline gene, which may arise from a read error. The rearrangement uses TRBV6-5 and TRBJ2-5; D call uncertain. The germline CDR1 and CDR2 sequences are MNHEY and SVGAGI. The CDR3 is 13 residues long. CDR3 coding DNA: TGTGCCAGCAGTTCACCATCCTCAGAGACTCAGTACTTC. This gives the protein CASSSPSSETQYF.

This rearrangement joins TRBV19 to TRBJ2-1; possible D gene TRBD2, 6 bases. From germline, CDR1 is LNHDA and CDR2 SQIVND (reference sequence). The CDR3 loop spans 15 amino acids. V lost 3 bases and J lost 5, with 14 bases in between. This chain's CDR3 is CASSMRLAYNNEQFF. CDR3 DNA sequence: TGTGCCAGTAGTATGCGGCTAGCGTATAACAATGAGCAGTTCTTC.

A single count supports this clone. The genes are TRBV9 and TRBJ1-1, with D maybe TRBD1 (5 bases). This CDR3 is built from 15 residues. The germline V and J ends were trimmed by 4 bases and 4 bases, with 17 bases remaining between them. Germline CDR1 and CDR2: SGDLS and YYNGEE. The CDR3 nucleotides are TGTGCCAGCAGCCCGCGGGGAATCGGGGGCACTGAAGCTTTCTTT. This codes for CASSPRGIGGTEAFF.